The clone carrying this T cell receptor beta chain has just one count. The antigen is undetermined. This sample is part of a study of CD8 T cell repertoires and HIV-1 epitope variants. Study-wide context: Twenty-five autologous and known Gag and Nef epitope variant peptides each stimulated T cells separately. An uncultured baseline aliquot held 1M T cells. Study conclusions and caveats: The assay identified only TCR beta chains of antigen-proliferating T cells.

Germline V gene sequence: CDR1 SQVTM, CDR2 ANQGSEA. V lost 5 bases, J lost 7 bases, and 11 bases lay in between. The CDR3 is 12 amino acids. TCR beta CDR3 was sequenced at survey depth on immunoSEQ. Clones were read by immunoSEQ multiplex PCR, and TCRdb kept only the in-frame ones, dropping some. Of roughly 4,700 clones listed, over 65% are singletons. The TCR was taken from a male donor with HIV. Sequenced sample: cultured CD8+ T cells derived from PBMCs. V and J are TRBV29-1 and TRBJ2-2, with no clear D. CDR3 DNA: TGCAGCGTTCCCGGCCGAGGCGGGGAGCTGTTTTTT. Translated: CSVPGRGGELFF.